This T cell receptor beta chain stems from a study of spatial heterogeneity in lung cancer. In the study overall: The study observed each unique TCR and UMI combination more than ten times on average in raw reads.

The CDR3 spans 13 residues. The germline gives CDR1 SQVTM, CDR2 ANQGSEA. The V and J ends lost 6 bases and 4 bases, in that order; junction bases with no gene match: 5. TCRdb analysed the 5' RACE reads with MiXCR anew, one entry per CDR3 protein. The sample contains fewer than 45,000 distinct CDR3 sequences, less than 8.5% of which appear only once. The sample's time point: sample taken at primary tumor resection. Sequencing covered unsorted whole RNA taken from tumor, nontumor lung or frozen PBMC. This clonotype was counted between two and nine times. The input for sequencing was PBMCs, taken at surgery. The chain carries TRBV29-1 and TRBJ2-5, with 10 bases fitting TRBD1. The receptor's source is a female donor with early-stage non-small cell lung cancer. The CDR3 loop reads CSVTRTGGETQYF. The DNA for the CDR3 is TGCAGCGTAACGCGGACAGGGGGAGAGACCCAGTACTTC.